The next 22 T cell receptor beta chains were all read from a single sample in a study of shared clonotypes between healthy human individuals. Produced via immunoSEQ multiplex PCR; TCRdb's table is partial and in-frame only. There are roughly 1,100,000 clones in the sample; about 75% occur only once, and about 1.5% lies in the top ten. Sequenced: memory CD4+ T cells sorted from blood. Subset in this sample: CD45RA-negative fraction. These receptors were obtained from a man younger than 30 in good health.

The J gene is TRBJ2-5, the V gene TRBV5-4; TRBD1 agrees at 10 bases. The V segment lost 2 bases and the J segment 5 bases; nucleotides outside the gene matches: 6. The CDR3 runs to 15 residues. Germline CDR1 SGHNT, CDR2 YYREEE (reference sequence). DNA of the CDR3: TGTGCCAGCAGCTTCGTGACAGGGGGCAAGGAGACCCAGTACTTC. Amino acid sequence: CASSFVTGGKETQYF.

A few counts support this clone. The gene calls are TRBV30 and TRBJ1-2, with D uncertain. Germline-derived CDR1 and CDR2 are GTSNPN and SVGIG (reference sequence). The CDR3 has 12 residues. The V gene lost 1 base and the J gene lost 10 bases, with 13 bases spanning the gap. In DNA form, the CDR3 reads TGTGCCTGGAGTGCCCGGAGCCCCTACTACACCTTC. Its translation is CAWSARSPYYTF.

V usage is TRBV5-8 and J usage is TRBJ2-4, with 7 positions matching TRBD1. This CDR3 comprises 14 residues. Germline values: CDR1 SGHTS, CDR2 YDEGEE. The trim removed 4 bases at V and 8 bases at J, leaving 9 bases unmatched. The CDR3 nucleotides read TGTGCCAGCAGCCCTTTAGGGGGCGCTGACATTCAGTACTTC. It is translated as CASSPLGGADIQYF.

The table lists this clone with a count of one. The chain carries TRBV14 and TRBJ2-3; TRBD2 might be the D (6 bases). With 1 base removed from V and 0 bases from J, the gap between germline ends came to 11 bases. Germline V gene lookup returns CDR1 SGHDN and CDR2 FVKESK. The CDR3 is 16 residues long. The CDR3: CASSQVSGGSTDTQYF. CDR3 DNA sequence: TGTGCCAGCAGCCAAGTCAGCGGAGGGAGCACAGATACGCAGTATTTT.

This clone was picked up many times. The chain employs TRBV2 and TRBJ1-2; D is unresolved. V lost 3 bases, J lost 4 bases, and 24 bases lay in between. The CDR3 has 18 amino acids. Germline V gives CDR1 SNHLY, CDR2 FYNNEI. CDR3 region: CASSDDLPGRKGGYGYTF. The CDR3 DNA reads TGTGCCAGCAGTGACGACCTCCCCGGACGGAAAGGAGGCTATGGCTACACCTTC.

The chain is built from TRBV30 and TRBJ2-6; 7 positions match TRBD2. This CDR3 is built from 15 residues. CDR1 is GTSNPN and CDR2 is SVGIG in the germline V gene (reference sequence). V lost 3 bases and J lost 0; bases outside the gene matches: 2. CDR3 region: CAWSSGGSGANVLTF. DNA of the CDR3: TGTGCCTGGAGCTCGGGGGGCTCTGGGGCCAACGTCCTGACTTTC.

The CDR3 DNA is TGTGCCAGCAGTCCAGGTAACACAGATACGCAGTATTTT. It is translated as CASSPGNTDTQYF. The chain links TRBV9 to TRBJ2-3; D remains unclear. The CDR3 covers 13 residues. Trimming took 5 bases from V and 2 from J, leaving 9 bases between them. CDR1 is SGDLS, CDR2 YYNGEE, per germline.

V is TRBV5-4 and J is TRBJ2-1, with 13 bases matching TRBD2. The CDR3 is 16 amino acids. Germline CDR1 SGHNT, CDR2 YYREEE (reference sequence). The ends lost 3 bases at V and 6 bases at J; junction bases unmatched: 6. This CDR3 reads CASSSRTSGGFNEQFF. Here the CDR3 DNA reads TGTGCCAGCAGCTCACGGACTAGCGGGGGTTTCAATGAGCAGTTCTTC.

The gene calls are TRBV10-3 and TRBJ2-5, with 11 nucleotides matching TRBD1. CDR1 is ENHRY and CDR2 is SYGVKD in the germline V gene. Trimming removed 6 bases from V and 1 base from J; junction bases left unmatched: 4. The CDR3 has 15 residues. The chain's CDR3 is CAIRGQGVSQETQYF. The CDR3 DNA reads as TGTGCCATCAGGGGACAGGGGGTAAGCCAAGAGACCCAGTACTTC.

V usage is TRBV28 and J usage is TRBJ2-1; 9 bases fit TRBD1. The J segment lost 14 bases and the V segment lost 6 bases, leaving 11 bases of the junction unmatched. From germline, CDR1 is MDHEN and CDR2 SYDVKM. This CDR3 has 13 residues. CDR3 nucleotides: TGTGCCAGCAGCAAACAGGGGGCGGTAGGTGAGTTCTTC. This gives the protein CASSKQGAVGEFF.

This clone was detected only once. This chain joins TRBV5-1 and TRBJ2-2, with no clear D. The CDR3 covers 15 residues. V shed 2 bases and J shed 2 bases, with 10 bases lying between them. CDR1 SGHRS and CDR2 YFSETQ come from the germline V gene. CDR3 DNA sequence: TGCGCCAGCAGCTTAGGTGGGCTTAACACCGGGGAGCTGTTTTTT. Protein: CASSLGGLNTGELFF.

Comment on this clone: The sample carries other DNA sequences with the same CDR3. CDR3 region: CASSLTYGYTF. As DNA, the CDR3 is TGTGCCAGCAGCTTAACATATGGCTACACCTTC. The V call is TRBV7-2, the J call TRBJ1-2; no clear D gene. Trimming took off 2 bases at V and 5 bases at J, with 3 bases between the two ends. The CDR3 sequence is 11 residues long. In germline, CDR1 is SGHTA, CDR2 FQGNSA.

This clone was detected once. The chain uses TRBV29-1 and TRBJ1-5, with D unresolved. The CDR3 runs 13 residues. Germline V CDR1 and CDR2: SQVTM, ANQGSEA. The V end lost 4 bases, the J end lost 3 bases, and 10 bases lay between the germline ends. CDR3 DNA: TGCAGCGTTGCCGCAGGTCTCAATCAGCCCCAGCATTTT. Amino acid sequence: CSVAAGLNQPQHF.

Only one count was recorded for this clone. This likely traces to a read error, being one base from a far larger clone. This sample also contains other DNA sequences that code for the same CDR3. This chain links TRBV6-1 with TRBJ1-2, with 8 bases aligning to TRBD1. V gave up 8 bases and J gave up 4 bases; unmatched junction bases: 6. CDR3 length equals 13 residues. Germline V gives CDR1 MNHNS, CDR2 SASEGT. CDR3 amino acids: CASSPTGGYGYTF. The CDR3 DNA reads TGTGCCAGCTCCCCCACAGGGGGCTATGGCTACACCTTC.

Points on this clone: This may arise from a read error, as a much more abundant clone is one base away. Other DNA sequences in the sample encode the same CDR3. The chain links TRBV7-9 to TRBJ2-7; tentative D call: TRBD2 (6 bases). This CDR3 has 13 amino acids. V was shortened by 0 bases and J by 3 bases, with 6 bases between the two germline ends. The V gene's germline CDR1 is SEHNR and CDR2 FQNEAQ (reference sequence). CDR3 DNA sequence: TGTGCCAGCAGCTTAGCGGGAGGCTACGAGCAGTACTTC. It is translated as CASSLAGGYEQYF.

CDR3 residues: CASSPGQGNNEQFF. CDR3 bases: TGTGCCAGCAGTCCGGGACAGGGGAACAATGAGCAGTTCTTC. The chain employs TRBV2 and TRBJ2-1; 10 bases fit TRBD1. The V segment lost 5 bases and the J segment 5 bases; nucleotides outside the gene matches: 3. CDR3 length: 14 amino acids. Germline-derived CDR1 and CDR2 are SNHLY and FYNNEI.

This rearrangement joins TRBV7-9 to TRBJ2-2; TRBD2 agrees at 7 bases. Unmatched junction bases numbered 6, after V lost 1 base and J lost 1 base. The CDR3 length is 17 residues. Germline CDR1 and CDR2: SEHNR and FQNEAQ (reference sequence). The CDR3 reads CASSLGVSSGNTGELFF. CDR3 coding DNA: TGTGCCAGCAGCTTAGGAGTGTCTAGCGGGAACACCGGGGAGCTGTTTTTT.

A word on this clone: One base away lies a much larger clone, so this may be a sequencing read error. The J gene is TRBJ1-1, the V gene TRBV7-2, with D unclear. From germline, CDR1 is SGHTA and CDR2 FQGNSA. CDR3 length: 11 amino acids. The germline V and J ends were trimmed by 4 bases and 1 base, with 1 base remaining between them. CDR3 sequence reads: CASSWNTEAFF. The CDR3 DNA sequence: TGTGCCAGCAGCTGGAACACTGAAGCTTTCTTT.

This chain uses TRBV29-1 with TRBJ2-7; D gene unclear. Germline CDR1 and CDR2: SQVTM and ANQGSEA. Trimming pared 6 bases from V and 3 bases from J, leaving 6 bases between. This CDR3 comprises 10 residues. The CDR3 reads CSVYDYEQYF. The CDR3 DNA follows: TGCAGCGTCTACGACTACGAGCAGTACTTC.

This clone was counted between two and nine times. The CDR3 coding sequence is TGTGCCAGCAGCCCGGTGGGGGGAAATTCACCCCTCCACTTT. Translation gives CASSPVGGNSPLHF. The rearrangement links TRBV7-2 to TRBJ1-6; tentatively, D is TRBD1 (5 bases). The CDR3 is 14 residues long. CDR1 SGHTA and CDR2 FQGNSA come from the germline V gene. The V end was cut by 5 bases, the J end by 7 bases, with 12 bases between.

The chain employs TRBV5-1 and TRBJ1-1; 8 nucleotides line up with TRBD1. Trimming cost V 4 bases and J 4 bases; bases outside gene matches: 9. CDR3 size: 15 residues. Germline CDR1 SGHRS, CDR2 YFSETQ. CDR3 DNA sequence: TGCGCCAGCAGCACAGGACAGGGAAAAGTCACTGAAGCTTTCTTT. It yields the protein CASSTGQGKVTEAFF. The whole variable domain, filled in from reference TRBV5-1 and TRBJ1-1, reads KAGVTQTPRYLIKTRGQQVTLSCSPISGHRSVSWYQQTPGQGLQFLFEYFSETQRNKGNFPGRFSGRQFSNSRSEMNVSTLELGDSALYLCASSTGQGKVTEAFFGQGTRLTVV.

The CDR3 protein is CASNSQGTQYF. DNA of the CDR3: TGTGCCAGCAACTCCCAGGGAACCCAGTACTTC. The J gene is TRBJ2-5, the V gene TRBV6-5; D perhaps matches TRBD1 (5 bases). The V end was cut by 7 bases, the J end by 8 bases, with 11 bases between. This CDR3 comprises 11 residues. Germline values: CDR1 MNHEY, CDR2 SVGAGI.